This record covers a single TCR beta chain. The CDR3 spans 16 residues. The J segment lost 3 bases and the V segment lost 1 base, leaving 5 bases of the junction unmatched. Germline CDR1 reads LGHDT; CDR2 reads YNNKEL (reference sequence). The record originates from a study of blood T cell repertoires in COVID-19. Source study methods: Amplification of reference gene primers provided the estimated nucleated cell counts. Generated by immunoSEQ multiplex PCR, the TCRdb table keeps only in-frame clones and is missing some. V and J calls and clone size follow that table, whereas D and trimming were derived from the DNA. The table shows some 180,000 clones, with approximately 90% occurring only once.

The sequence came from a woman aged 40 to 50 in a cohort exposed to, infected with or recovered from COVID-19 (not recorded which). Sequenced input: PBMCs or T cells enriched from blood (not recorded which). The chain employs TRBV3-1 (or the pseudogene TRBV3-2) and TRBJ2-3; the match to TRBD2 covers 9 bases. Here the CDR3 DNA reads TGTGCCAGCAGCCAAGGCGGGGGGGCCTTGACAGATACGCAGTATTTT. Its protein is CASSQGGGALTDTQYF.